What follows are 16 T cell receptor beta chains derived from one specimen sequenced in a study of blood T cell repertoires in COVID-19. TCRdb's table, derived via immunoSEQ multiplex PCR, lists solely in-frame clones and lacks some. Of hundreds of thousands of clones in the sample, about 91% were seen once. Sequenced: PBMCs or T cells enriched from blood (not recorded which). The receptor source for this set is a woman between 50 and 59 years old with acute COVID-19.

CDR3: CASSLGLAGVYEQYF. Written as DNA, the CDR3 is TGTGCCAGCAGTTTAGGACTAGCGGGAGTCTACGAGCAGTACTTC. The chain carries TRBV27 and TRBJ2-7, with 13 positions matching TRBD2. The CDR3 consists of 15 residues. V trimming: 2 bases; J trimming: 3 bases; junction bases outside the gene matches: 1. The germline CDR1 and CDR2 sequences are MNHEY and SMNVEV (reference sequence).

V and J are TRBV28 and TRBJ1-5; D gene uncertain. This CDR3 is built from 15 residues. V was clipped by 4 bases and J by 0 bases, with 10 bases between them. CDR1 is MDHEN, CDR2 SYDVKM, per germline. In DNA form, the CDR3 reads TGTGCCAGCAGTTCGAATACTTATAGCAATCAGCCCCAGCATTTT. Protein product: CASSSNTYSNQPQHF. The whole variable domain, filled in from reference TRBV28 and TRBJ1-5, reads DVKVTQSSRYLVKRTGEKVFLECVQDMDHENMFWYRQDPGLGLRLIYFSYDVKMKEKGDIPEGYSVSREKKERFSLILESASTNQTSMYLCASSSNTYSNQPQHFGDGTRLSIL.

The rearrangement links TRBV12-5 to TRBJ2-7; 10 bases fit TRBD1. Trimming cost V 8 bases and J 2 bases; bases outside gene matches: 6. There are 14 residues in the CDR3. Germline assignment: CDR1 LGHNT and CDR2 FRNRAP. The CDR3: CASSRDRGAYEQYF. The CDR3, as DNA: TGTGCTAGTTCCCGGGACAGGGGAGCCTACGAGCAGTACTTC.

This rearrangement joins TRBV2 to TRBJ2-3; 11 nucleotides agree with TRBD1. CDR1 is SNHLY and CDR2 is FYNNEI in the germline V gene. Germline trimming cut 5 bases from V and 4 bases from J; bases unmatched to any gene: 2. The CDR3 is 14 residues long. As DNA, the CDR3 is TGTGCCAGCAGTAAGGACAGGGGGCCAGATACGCAGTATTTT. This encodes CASSKDRGPDTQYF.

The J gene is TRBJ1-1, the V gene TRBV5-6, with TRBD1 matching 9 bases. Germline loops: CDR1 SGHDT, CDR2 YYEEEE. Trimming at V came to 7 bases and at J to 3 bases, leaving 7 bases not matched to a gene. This CDR3 has 14 amino acids. CDR3 residues: CASYGQGKYTEAFF. CDR3 nucleotide sequence: TGTGCCAGCTACGGACAGGGGAAGTACACTGAAGCTTTCTTT.

About this clone itself: At one end, the junction sequence differs from germline, possibly due to a read error. The J gene is TRBJ1-3, the V gene TRBV2; 9 bases map to TRBD1. The CDR3 consists of 16 residues. Germline V gives CDR1 SNHLY, CDR2 FYNNEI. The CDR3 loop reads CASREGDRVTGNTIYF. In nucleotides, the CDR3 is TGTGCCAGCAGGGAAGGGGACAGGGTCACTGGAAACACCATATATTTT.

This chain connects TRBV19 to TRBJ1-4; perhaps TRBD1 as D (5 bases). Per the germline V gene, CDR1 is LNHDA and CDR2 is SQIVND (reference sequence). The CDR3 is made up of 14 amino acids. Between the trimmed V and J ends, which lost 8 bases and 3 bases, there was a span of 13 bases. Here the CDR3 DNA reads TGTGCCAGTCGTCACGGAGGGGCTAATGAAAAACTGTTTTTT. It specifies CASRHGGANEKLFF.

The chain links TRBV5-1 to TRBJ2-7, with D tentatively TRBD2 (6 bases). The CDR3 extends over 14 amino acids. CDR1 is SGHRS and CDR2 is YFSETQ in the germline V gene. V lost 3 bases and J lost 0, with 10 bases in between. The CDR3: CASSWEDPSYEQYF. CDR3 in DNA: TGCGCCAGCAGCTGGGAGGACCCCTCCTACGAGCAGTACTTC.

V and J are TRBV6-5 and TRBJ1-1, with 10 bases that match TRBD1. Per germline, CDR1 MNHEY and CDR2 SVGAGI. With 4 bases clipped from V and 4 bases from J, the junction kept 6 bases outside the gene matches. CDR3 length: 15 residues. Here the CDR3 reads CASSSTGGRGTEAFF. In nucleotides, the CDR3 is TGTGCCAGCAGTTCGACAGGGGGCAGGGGCACTGAAGCTTTCTTT.

The chain has TRBV10-3 and TRBJ2-5, with 13 bases matching TRBD2. The V and J ends lost 3 bases and 4 bases, in that order; junction bases with no gene match: 5. Germline lookup yields CDR1 ENHRY and CDR2 SYGVKD. The CDR3 extends over 16 amino acids. The CDR3: CAISDYGTSGTETQYF. The CDR3 bases are TGTGCCATCAGTGACTACGGGACTAGCGGGACAGAGACCCAGTACTTC.

This sequence joins TRBV6-2 or TRBV6-3 and TRBJ1-5; D unresolved. The V end lost 0 bases, the J end lost 4 bases, and 7 bases lay between the germline ends. This CDR3 region has 14 residues. Germline V gives CDR1 MNHEY, CDR2 SVGEGT. In DNA form, the CDR3 reads TGTGCCAGCAGTTACTCGGCAGTTAATCAGCCCCAGCATTTT. Translated: CASSYSAVNQPQHF.

This sequence joins TRBV6-5 and TRBJ2-1, with TRBD2 matching over 8 bases. Trimming removed 6 bases from V and 6 bases from J; junction bases left unmatched: 10. The length of the CDR3 is 15 residues. From germline, CDR1 is MNHEY and CDR2 SVGAGI. The CDR3 protein is CASSSGGLGGNEQFF. The CDR3 DNA is TGTGCCAGCAGCTCGGGGGGGCTAGGAGGCAATGAGCAGTTCTTC.

V usage is TRBV5-4 and J usage is TRBJ2-7; 8 bases align to TRBD1. Germline assignment: CDR1 SGHNT and CDR2 YYREEE (reference sequence). V dropped 3 bases and J dropped 6; count of bases not matched to a gene: 8. There are 14 residues in the CDR3. The CDR3 reads CASSSPGGLGEQYF. The CDR3 DNA follows: TGTGCCAGCAGCTCCCCAGGGGGCCTTGGCGAGCAGTACTTC.

The chain combines TRBV7-6 with TRBJ2-7; 13 nucleotides match TRBD2. Germline V CDR1 and CDR2: SGHVS, FNYEAQ. V trimming: 5 bases; J trimming: 3 bases; junction bases outside the gene matches: 4. The CDR3 extends over 15 amino acids. CDR3 loop: CASSLGTSGIYEQYF. The CDR3 coding sequence is TGTGCCAGCAGCCTAGGGACTAGCGGGATCTACGAGCAGTACTTC.

The J gene is TRBJ2-7, the V gene TRBV9; TRBD2 agrees at 9 bases. Germline CDR1 and CDR2: SGDLS and YYNGEE. Trimming took 0 bases from V and 6 from J; bases not matched to a gene: 7. The CDR3 consists of 15 residues. The CDR3 loop is CASSVVGREGGEQYF. In nucleotides, the CDR3 is TGTGCCAGCAGCGTAGTAGGGCGGGAGGGTGGCGAGCAGTACTTC.

The chain recombines TRBV12-3 or TRBV12-4 with TRBJ2-7; TRBD1 agrees at 7 bases. CDR3 length: 13 residues. V shed 6 bases and J 4 bases; nucleotides not matched to a gene: 6. CDR3 sequence reads: CASSRDRQYEQYF. CDR3 nucleotide sequence: TGTGCCAGCAGCAGGGACAGACAATACGAGCAGTACTTC.